This TCR beta chain emerged from a study of blood T cell repertoires in COVID-19. Per the study methods: Estimation of nucleated cell counts was performed using reference gene primer amplification. Some clones are missing from TCRdb's copy, which holds only in-frame ones; the method was immunoSEQ multiplex PCR. The V and J calls and clone size come from that table; D and trimming were worked out from the DNA. The data contain 95,000 to 120,000 clones, around 85% of them seen just once; the ten biggest clones take up approximately 13%. This receptor was obtained from a human donor in a cohort sampled during active COVID-19. Material for sequencing was peripheral blood.

CDR3: CASSGGSSYEQYF. Here the CDR3 DNA reads TGTGCCAGCAGCGGCGGCAGCTCCTACGAGCAGTACTTC. The V and J genes are TRBV12-3 or TRBV12-4 and TRBJ2-7; D is uncertain. The CDR3 contains 13 residues. V lost 6 bases and J lost 0, with 9 bases in between.